This TCR beta chain comes out of a study of CD8+CD57+ T cells in acquired aplastic anemia (dated by TCRdb to the late 2010s). Context from the whole study: On average, sorted CD4+ and CD8+ cells yielded around 3.5 ug of extracted DNA, with a range of roughly 0.19 to 27.4 ug. Healthy donor samples averaged roughly 9.9 million reads for CD4+ and 11.0 million for CD8+ cells. General findings and caveats noted by the study authors: Between patients and healthy controls, no significant difference in CD8+ Simpson's diversity was found (P=0.060). Roughly 30 CD8+ CDR3 sequences were found to be shared between patients and controls, but these sequences appeared to be highly expressed in patients and within the immunodominant clones of the patients.

Trimming leaves V shorter by 0 bases and J shorter by 4 bases, with the junction holding 8 bases beyond the gene matches. The CDR1 and CDR2 encoded by the germline V gene are SGHTA and FQGNSA. The cysteine opens and the phenylalanine closes a CDR3 of 16 amino acids. The CDR3 DNA has 48 bases and is translated from base 1. Profiling of TCR beta VDJ combinations and CDR3 sequences used genomic DNA as the template. An Illumina HiSeq 2000 was used for TCR repertoire sequencing. The published analysis was carried out like this. TRBV/TRBJ rearrangement plots, CDR3 size and DJ length profiles, and Simpson's diversity index were used to assess repertoires. The immunodominant clone was defined as the most abundant DNA sequence in deep sequencing data. CDR3 amino acid sequences were checked for sharing across subjects and were also compared against the VDJdb database and published repertoires. In-frame beta chains were kept once TCRdb had trimmed the public reads at Q25 with fastp and called clones with MiXCR. Each entry merges the rows of one CDR3 protein and shows their most common DNA and genes. The V and J calls and clone size come from TCRdb's table, not from the authors' own analysis. Here the sample has tens of thousands of distinct CDR3 sequences; around three quarters occur a single time. The leading ten clones occupy approximately 22% of the sample.

TCR repertoires of sorted CD4+ and CD8+ blood T cells from severe aplastic anemia patients and healthy subjects were deep-sequenced in the study. Ficoll-Paque density gradient centrifugation was used to isolate peripheral blood mononuclear cells. Before DNA extraction, CD4+ and CD8+ T cells were sorted by FACS or by magnetic beads. Comment on this clonotype: Its antigen target is currently unknown. No clone much larger than this one lies a single base away; base qualities are absent.

This clonotype was sampled from a human donor in good health, serving as a control. The sample taken for sequencing was sorted CD4+, CD8+, or CD8+CD57+ T cells (not recorded which) from PBMCs. The chain is made from TRBV7-2 and TRBJ2-5; the junction holds 7 bases that match TRBD1. The CDR3 reads as follows: CASSLAGTRGSETQYF. The nucleotides read TGTGCCAGCAGCTTAGCAGGAACCAGGGGGTCAGAGACCCAGTACTTC. The CDR3 plus the reference TRBV7-2 and TRBJ2-5 genes for the other parts give the full variable domain: GAGVSQSPSNKVTEKGKDVELRCDPISGHTALYWYRQSLGQGLEFLIYFQGNSAPDKSGLPSDRFSAERTGGSVSTLTIQRTQQEDSAVYLCASSLAGTRGSETQYFGPGTRLLVL.